This TCR beta chain was profiled in a study of blood T cell repertoires in COVID-19. Overall study context: Acute and convalescent COVID-19 samples came from the United States, Italy and Spain. The cDNA or gDNA used as material had been derived from T cells, B-cell-depleted T cells, or PBMCs.

The CDR3 is made up of 13 amino acids. V lost 4 bases, J lost 11 bases, and 17 bases lay in between. The germline gives CDR1 LNHDA, CDR2 SQIVND (reference sequence). The sample holds a few counts of this clone. The repertoire was sequenced with immunoSEQ multiplex PCR; TCRdb's copy has only in-frame clones and lacks some. This table holds about 23,000 clones, roughly four fifths found once. The sample was peripheral blood. The receptor's source is a man aged 65 to 85 with acute or convalescent COVID-19. The chain employs TRBV19 and TRBJ1-1, with TRBD1 as a possible D gene (6 bases). The CDR3, as DNA: TGTGCCAGTAGTACAAACGGACAGCTCGTGGCTTTCTTT. Translation: CASSTNGQLVAFF.